A single sample is the source of the 18 T cell receptor beta chains below, sequenced in a study of cytomegalovirus exposure and HLA in healthy donors (TCRdb year 2017). Library prep was done by the immunoSEQ multiplex PCR assay. For the multiplex PCR, a mixture combining 60 forward primers for TCR Vbeta segments and 13 reverse primers for TCR Jbeta segments was used. This is the immuneACCESS table as TCRdb keeps it, with only in-frame sequences that have V and J called. A part of the clones is gone; compared with another copy, unresolved V genes explain less than half, and the rest is unexplained. In this sample the table shows 100,000 or so clones, 73% of which occur a single time. Together, the top ten hold roughly 4% of the sample. Input material: PBMCs. Every receptor here comes from a middle-aged man in good health and CMV-seronegative.

This clone was picked up one time. The genes are TRBV7-8 and TRBJ1-2; TRBD1 agrees at 7 bases. Germline CDR1 SGHVS, CDR2 FQNEAQ. V was pared by 1 base and J by 6 bases, with 5 bases of the junction left unmatched. The CDR3 runs 14 residues. As DNA, the CDR3 is TGTGCCAGCAGCTTAGGCCAGGGGGTTGATGGCTACACCTTC. Residues: CASSLGQGVDGYTF.

The V and J genes are TRBV11-2 and TRBJ2-7; 10 nucleotides agree with TRBD2. CDR3 length: 16 residues. Germline V CDR1 and CDR2: SGHAT, FQNNGV. J lost 3 bases, V lost 6 bases, and 11 bases had no gene match. The CDR3 DNA follows: TGTGCCAGCAGGCCCCCGATAGCGGGGGGAGGCTACGAGCAGTACTTC. Protein sequence: CASRPPIAGGGYEQYF.

The chain joins TRBV2 to TRBJ2-3, with TRBD1 matching over 10 bases. Unmatched junction bases numbered 4, after V lost 6 bases and J lost 4 bases. CDR3 size: 14 residues. CDR1 is SNHLY, CDR2 FYNNEI, per germline. CDR3 loop: CASSRDRGADTQYF. DNA for the CDR3: TGTGCCAGCAGCCGGGACAGGGGCGCAGATACGCAGTATTTT. The full variable domain, its missing parts supplied by reference TRBV2 and TRBJ2-3, is EPEVTQTPSHQVTQMGQEVILRCVPISNHLYFYWYRQILGQKVEFLVSFYNNEISEKSEIFDDQFSVERPDGSNFTLKIRSTKLEDSAMYFCASSRDRGADTQYFGPGTRLTVL.

Judged by abundance, this clone is medium-sized. The chain couples TRBV5-5 to TRBJ2-7; 13 bases align to TRBD2. The CDR3 runs 15 residues. CDR1 and CDR2 from the germline V gene are SGHKS and YYEKEE (reference sequence). V trimming: 5 bases; J trimming: 6 bases; junction bases outside the gene matches: 8. For the CDR3, the DNA is TGTGCCAGCAGTACCGCTGGGACTAGCGGGGTCGAGCAGTACTTC. This encodes CASSTAGTSGVEQYF.

This chain connects TRBV2 to TRBJ2-7; maybe TRBD2 (5 bases). Between the trimmed V and J ends, which lost 1 base and 9 bases, there was a span of 13 bases. The V gene's germline CDR1 is SNHLY and CDR2 FYNNEI. The CDR3 contains 13 residues. CDR3 sequence: CASSEGREGVQYF. DNA for the CDR3: TGTGCCAGCAGTGAAGGCCGGGAAGGTGTGCAGTACTTC.

This rearrangement joins TRBV4-1 to TRBJ2-7, with D tentatively TRBD1 (6 bases). CDR3 length: 16 amino acids. Trimming pared 3 bases from V and 5 bases from J, leaving 20 bases between. Germline assignment: CDR1 MGHRA and CDR2 YSYEKL. The CDR3 reads CASSQGTDRPLHEQYF. CDR3 nucleotides: TGCGCCAGCAGCCAGGGGACCGACAGGCCGCTCCACGAGCAGTACTTC.

V gene TRBV7-2 combines with J gene TRBJ2-2; D may be TRBD1 (6 bases). The germline gives CDR1 SGHTA, CDR2 FQGNSA. CDR3 length: 13 residues. The V end was cut by 6 bases, the J end by 3 bases, with 8 bases between. The CDR3 DNA reads TGTGCCAGCAGTTCAGGGGACACCGGGGAGCTGTTTTTT. Translating it yields CASSSGDTGELFF.

J is TRBJ2-2 and V is TRBV29-1, with 8 bases matching TRBD1. The ends lost 3 bases at V and 5 bases at J; junction bases unmatched: 5. Germline loops: CDR1 SQVTM, CDR2 ANQGSEA. This CDR3 region has 14 residues. CDR3 loop: CSVDGQGGTGELFF. In DNA, the CDR3 is TGCAGCGTTGATGGACAGGGAGGTACCGGGGAGCTGTTTTTT.

V usage is TRBV18 and J usage is TRBJ1-5, with a weak D call TRBD1 (6 bases). The CDR3 is 15 residues long. The germline V gene encodes CDR1 KGHSH and CDR2 LQKENI. Trimming cost V 4 bases and J 7 bases, with 17 bases left between them. CDR3 DNA: TGTGCCAGCTCACAGAATCCAGGGGAGGGGCAGCCCCAGCATTTT. It codes for CASSQNPGEGQPQHF.

This clone has just one count. The chain links TRBV28 to TRBJ2-7, with a tentative D call TRBD1 (6 bases). V lost 6 bases and J lost 0, with 12 bases in between. Germline CDR1 and CDR2: MDHEN and SYDVKM. The CDR3 sequence is 14 residues long. The CDR3 DNA is TGTGCCAGCAGCGGACAGACGACCTCCTACGAGCAGTACTTC. This encodes CASSGQTTSYEQYF.

V gene TRBV30 combines with J gene TRBJ1-1; 7 bases are shared with TRBD1. J lost 4 bases, V lost 7 bases, and 15 bases had no gene match. This CDR3 is built from 15 residues. Per the germline V gene, CDR1 is GTSNPN and CDR2 is SVGIG (reference sequence). CDR3 loop: CALNRGLGQSTEAFF. The CDR3 DNA sequence: TGTGCCTTAAACAGGGGTTTGGGACAGAGCACTGAAGCTTTCTTT.

V gene TRBV9 combines with J gene TRBJ2-5; no clear D gene. The CDR3 covers 15 residues. Trimming removed 2 bases from V and 0 bases from J, with 11 bases in between. The V gene's germline CDR1 is SGDLS and CDR2 YYNGEE. The CDR3 DNA follows: TGTGCCAGCAGCGTGAATATGGGCCACCAAGAGACCCAGTACTTC. Amino acid sequence: CASSVNMGHQETQYF.

The chain uses TRBV7-3 and TRBJ2-3; no definite D call. This CDR3 contains 13 residues. The germline V and J ends were trimmed by 5 bases and 2 bases, with 8 bases remaining between them. Germline V lookup: CDR1 SGHTA, CDR2 FQGTGA. The CDR3 loop is CASSPSNTDTQYF. The CDR3 nucleotides are TGTGCCAGCAGCCCCAGTAACACAGATACGCAGTATTTT.

The rearrangement uses TRBV5-1 and TRBJ1-2; 8 bases are shared with TRBD1. With 0 bases clipped from V and 3 bases from J, the junction kept 10 bases outside the gene matches. The length of the CDR3 is 17 residues. Germline CDR1 and CDR2: SGHRS and YFSETQ. The CDR3 region has the DNA TGCGCCAGCAGCTTGGTGGGCAGGGGGCTGGAGTACTATGGCTACACCTTC. This sequence encodes CASSLVGRGLEYYGYTF.

There are a few counts of this clone. The rearrangement links TRBV6-5 to TRBJ2-7; 8 bases are a match to TRBD1. The germline CDR1 and CDR2 sequences are MNHEY and SVGAGI. This CDR3 region has 14 residues. The V and J ends lost 5 bases and 5 bases, in that order; junction bases with no gene match: 8. The CDR3 DNA sequence: TGTGCCAGCAGTCCCGACAGGGGTAGCAACGAGCAGTACTTC. It is translated as CASSPDRGSNEQYF.

The rearrangement uses TRBV5-1 and TRBJ2-3, with 11 bases that match TRBD1. V dropped 6 bases and J dropped 3; count of bases not matched to a gene: 6. CDR1 is SGHRS and CDR2 is YFSETQ in the germline V gene. This CDR3 is 15 amino acids long. The CDR3 protein is CASIRTGGGTDTQYF. The DNA of the CDR3 is TGCGCCAGCATCCGGACAGGGGGCGGGACAGATACGCAGTATTTT.

This clone has just a few counts. The genes are TRBV6-6 and TRBJ2-5, with unresolved D. Trimming removed 5 bases at V and 4 bases at J, with 8 bases between. The CDR3 length is 12 residues. Germline values: CDR1 MNHNY, CDR2 SVGAGI (reference sequence). The CDR3 protein is CASSPSPETQYF. In nucleotides, the CDR3 is TGTGCCAGCAGTCCCTCTCCAGAGACCCAGTACTTC.

The chain has TRBV9 and TRBJ1-5; D might be TRBD1 (6 bases). V was clipped by 3 bases and J by 5 bases, with 12 bases between them. In germline, CDR1 is SGDLS, CDR2 YYNGEE. The CDR3 is made up of 14 amino acids. CDR3 amino acids: CASSARTAYQPQHF. The CDR3 nucleotides are TGTGCCAGCAGCGCCCGGACAGCGTATCAGCCCCAGCATTTT. The whole variable domain, remainder taken from reference TRBV9 and TRBJ1-5, is DSGVTQTPKHLITATGQRVTLRCSPRSGDLSVYWYQQSLDQGLQFLIQYYNGEERAKGNILERFSAQQFPDLHSELNLSSLELGDSALYFCASSARTAYQPQHFGDGTRLSIL.